The 9 T cell receptor beta chains below all came from one sample that was sequenced in a study of cytomegalovirus exposure and HLA in healthy donors (dated 2017 in TCRdb). The library was generated by the immunoSEQ multiplex PCR assay. Entries here come from immuneACCESS through TCRdb and include only in-frame sequences with V and J called. Some clones fail to appear in such tables; in the studies checked, an unresolved V gene covers under half of the shortfall, and the cause of the remainder is unknown. This sample gives approximately 100,000 clones in total; roughly 92% of them show up just once. The ten top clones hold 1.1% of the sample. The sequenced sample was PBMCs. All receptors derive from a woman aged 25-40 years in good health and CMV-seropositive.

The chain is built from TRBV7-2 and TRBJ2-7; possibly TRBD1 for D (6 bases). This CDR3 is 15 amino acids long. Trimming removed 2 bases from V and 5 bases from J, with 16 bases in between. Germline lookup yields CDR1 SGHTA and CDR2 FQGNSA. The CDR3 coding sequence is TGTGCCAGCAGCTTATGGGGCAGGGGCTTGGACGAGCAGTACTTC. Translation gives CASSLWGRGLDEQYF.

The chain employs TRBV5-1 and TRBJ1-1; D is possibly TRBD1 (6 bases). The CDR3 is 14 residues long. Deletions cut 4 bases from V and 3 bases from J, with 13 bases between. Germline lookup yields CDR1 SGHRS and CDR2 YFSETQ. The CDR3 region has the DNA TGCGCCAGCAGCAGCCAGGGGCGCTACACTGAAGCTTTCTTT. Amino acids: CASSSQGRYTEAFF.

Here the CDR3 reads CATSRQQETQYF. In DNA form, the CDR3 reads TGTGCCACCAGCCGACAGCAAGAGACCCAGTACTTC. The J gene is TRBJ2-5, the V gene TRBV15, with D possibly being TRBD1 (5 bases). Germline V gives CDR1 LNHNV, CDR2 YYDKDF (reference sequence). The CDR3 spans 12 residues. The V and J ends lost 5 bases and 2 bases respectively, with 6 bases between them.

The genes are TRBV6-1 and TRBJ2-2; possibly TRBD1 for D (5 bases). Germline CDR1 reads MNHNS; CDR2 reads SASEGT. Trimming pared 3 bases from V and 7 bases from J, leaving 12 bases between. This CDR3 has 14 residues. The CDR3: CASSEAGYGGELFF. CDR3 sequence (DNA): TGTGCCAGCAGTGAGGCAGGGTACGGCGGGGAGCTGTTTTTT.

This clone was counted only a few times. This sequence joins TRBV11-2 and TRBJ1-2; D gene unclear. The CDR3 length is 14 residues. In germline, CDR1 is SGHAT, CDR2 FQNNGV. Trimming pared 1 base from V and 6 bases from J, leaving 12 bases between. The CDR3 spells CASSLVPGMDGYTF. The CDR3 DNA reads TGTGCCAGCAGCTTAGTTCCGGGGATGGATGGCTACACCTTC.

The chain has TRBV4-1 and TRBJ1-3; D perhaps matches TRBD1 (6 bases). In germline, CDR1 is MGHRA, CDR2 YSYEKL. V was trimmed by 1 base and J by 5 bases, leaving 33 bases between them. The CDR3 spans 22 residues. The CDR3 protein is CASSQGSISPPRGAVARNTIYF. The DNA for the CDR3 is TGCGCCAGCAGCCAAGGCTCCATCTCCCCACCACGGGGGGCTGTAGCAAGAAACACCATATATTTT.

The chain has TRBV11-3 and TRBJ2-7; 9 bases match TRBD1. The length of the CDR3 is 14 residues. V shed 4 bases and J 5 bases; nucleotides not matched to a gene: 6. From germline, CDR1 is SGHNT and CDR2 YENEEA. In DNA form, the CDR3 reads TGTGCCAGCAGCTGGACAGGGGCTGGCCACGAGCAGTACTTC. Encoded protein: CASSWTGAGHEQYF.

The chain has TRBV4-2 and TRBJ2-3, with 14 bases aligning to TRBD2. The trim removed 2 bases at V and 3 bases at J, leaving 1 base unmatched. The germline V gene encodes CDR1 LGHNA and CDR2 YNFKEQ. The CDR3 is 16 amino acids. CDR3 nucleotides: TGTGCCAGCAGCCAAAGACTAGCGGGAGGGACAGATACGCAGTATTTT. Protein sequence: CASSQRLAGGTDTQYF.

V gene TRBV25-1 combines with J gene TRBJ2-2; tentative D call: TRBD2 (5 bases). Germline CDR1 MGHDK, CDR2 SYGVNS. Deletions cut 3 bases from V and 7 bases from J, with 18 bases between. The CDR3 length is 16 residues. This chain's CDR3 is CASSETLHRGLGELFF. CDR3 nucleotide sequence: TGTGCCAGCAGTGAGACACTCCACCGAGGGCTCGGGGAGCTGTTTTTT.